This T cell receptor (beta chain) appears in the sequencing data of a study of T cell changes during pregnancy in multiple sclerosis. CDR3 length: 14 amino acids. Trimming took off 3 bases at V and 3 bases at J, with 11 bases between the two ends. Germline lookup yields CDR1 MNHNS and CDR2 SASEGT. TCRdb's copy holds only in-frame clones and misses some; the assay was immunoSEQ multiplex PCR. This sample has 60,000 to 90,000 clones, with just over 90% found just once. This chain links TRBV6-1 with TRBJ1-2; the D is unclear. The source was peripheral blood, collected after pregnancy. The TCR sequence derives from a female donor in good health, enrolled as a control in a pregnancy study. The CDR3 sequence is CASSEPVRDYGYTF. CDR3 DNA: TGTGCCAGCAGTGAGCCGGTTCGGGACTATGGCTACACCTTC.